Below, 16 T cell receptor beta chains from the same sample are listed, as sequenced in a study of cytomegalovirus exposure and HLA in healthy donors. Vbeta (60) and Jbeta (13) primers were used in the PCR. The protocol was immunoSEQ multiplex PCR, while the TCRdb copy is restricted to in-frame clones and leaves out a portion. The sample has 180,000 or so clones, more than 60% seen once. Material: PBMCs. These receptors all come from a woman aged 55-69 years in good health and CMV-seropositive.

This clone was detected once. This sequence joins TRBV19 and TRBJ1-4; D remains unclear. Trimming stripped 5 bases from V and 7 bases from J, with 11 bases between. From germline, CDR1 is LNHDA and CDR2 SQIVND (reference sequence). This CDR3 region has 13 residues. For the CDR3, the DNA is TGTGCCAGTAGTCCGACGGGATTTGAAAAACTGTTTTTT. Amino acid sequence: CASSPTGFEKLFF.

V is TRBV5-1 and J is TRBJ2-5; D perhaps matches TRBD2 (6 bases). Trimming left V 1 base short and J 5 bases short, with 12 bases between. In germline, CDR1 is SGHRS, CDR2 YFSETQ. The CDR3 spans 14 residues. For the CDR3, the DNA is TGCGCCAGCAGCTTGTCGGGAGTCGACGAGACCCAGTACTTC. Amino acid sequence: CASSLSGVDETQYF.

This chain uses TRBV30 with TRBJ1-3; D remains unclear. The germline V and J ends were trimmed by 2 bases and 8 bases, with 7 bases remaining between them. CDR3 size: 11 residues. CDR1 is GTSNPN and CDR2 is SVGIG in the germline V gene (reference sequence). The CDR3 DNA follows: TGTGCCTGGAGTCGCGGCGACACCATATATTTT. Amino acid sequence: CAWSRGDTIYF.

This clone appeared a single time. The CDR3: CASSSSSYEQYF. CDR3 nucleotide sequence: TGCGCCAGCAGCTCCTCCTCCTACGAGCAGTACTTC. The gene calls are TRBV5-1 and TRBJ2-7; D is ambiguous. Germline lookup yields CDR1 SGHRS and CDR2 YFSETQ. Trimming removed 3 bases from V and 0 bases from J, with 4 bases in between. This CDR3 comprises 12 residues. The entire variable domain, with the rest obtained from reference TRBV5-1 and TRBJ2-7, is as follows: KAGVTQTPRYLIKTRGQQVTLSCSPISGHRSVSWYQQTPGQGLQFLFEYFSETQRNKGNFPGRFSGRQFSNSRSEMNVSTLELGDSALYLCASSSSSYEQYFGPGTRLTVT.

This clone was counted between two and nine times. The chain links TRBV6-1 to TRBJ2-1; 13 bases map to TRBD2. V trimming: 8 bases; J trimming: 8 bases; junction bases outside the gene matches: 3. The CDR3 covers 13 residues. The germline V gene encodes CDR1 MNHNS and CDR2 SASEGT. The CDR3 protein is CASGLAGADEQFF. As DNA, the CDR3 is TGTGCCAGCGGACTAGCGGGAGCGGATGAGCAGTTCTTC.

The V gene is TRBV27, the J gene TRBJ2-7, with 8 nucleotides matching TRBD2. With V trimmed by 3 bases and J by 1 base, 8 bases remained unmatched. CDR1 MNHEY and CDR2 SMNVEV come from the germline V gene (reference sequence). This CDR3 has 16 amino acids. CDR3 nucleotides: TGTGCCAGCAGTTTTTTAAGCGGGAGTATATCCTACGAGCAGTACTTC. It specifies CASSFLSGSISYEQYF.

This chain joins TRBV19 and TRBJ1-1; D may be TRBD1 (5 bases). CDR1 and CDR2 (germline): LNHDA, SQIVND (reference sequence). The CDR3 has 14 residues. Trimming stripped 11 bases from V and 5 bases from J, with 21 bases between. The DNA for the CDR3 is TGTGCCGTCCTCATCCGCCGGGGGGGAACTGAAGCTTTCTTT. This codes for CAVLIRRGGTEAFF.

Here the CDR3 DNA reads TGTGCCTGGGACCGGACTAGCGGGAGGGGCTACGAGCAGTACTTC. It is translated as CAWDRTSGRGYEQYF. V and J are TRBV30 and TRBJ2-7, with 15 positions matching TRBD2. Germline-derived CDR1 and CDR2 are GTSNPN and SVGIG (reference sequence). This CDR3 has 15 amino acids. Trimming took 5 bases from V and 3 from J; bases not matched to a gene: 5.

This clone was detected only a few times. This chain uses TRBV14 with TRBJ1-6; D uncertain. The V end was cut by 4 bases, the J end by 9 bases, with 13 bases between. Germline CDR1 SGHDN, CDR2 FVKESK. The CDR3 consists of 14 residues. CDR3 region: CASSPAPGISPLHF. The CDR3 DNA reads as TGTGCCAGCAGCCCTGCACCGGGGATTTCACCCCTCCACTTT.

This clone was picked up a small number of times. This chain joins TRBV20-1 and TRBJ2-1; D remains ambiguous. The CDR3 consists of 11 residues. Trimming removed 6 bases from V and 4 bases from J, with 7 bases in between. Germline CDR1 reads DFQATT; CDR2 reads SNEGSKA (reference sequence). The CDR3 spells CSARRYNEQFF. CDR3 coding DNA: TGCAGTGCAAGGAGATACAATGAGCAGTTCTTC.

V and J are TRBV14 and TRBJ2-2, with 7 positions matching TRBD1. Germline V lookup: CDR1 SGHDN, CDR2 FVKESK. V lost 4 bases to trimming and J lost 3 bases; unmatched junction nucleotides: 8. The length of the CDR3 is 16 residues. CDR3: CASSLIRTGYTGELFF. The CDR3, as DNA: TGTGCCAGCAGCCTAATCCGGACAGGCTACACCGGGGAGCTGTTTTTT.

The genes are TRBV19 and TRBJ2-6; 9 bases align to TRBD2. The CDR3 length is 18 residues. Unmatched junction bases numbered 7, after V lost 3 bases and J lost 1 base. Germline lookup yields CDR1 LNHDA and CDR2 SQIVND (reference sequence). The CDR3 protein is CASSILAGGPSGANVLTF. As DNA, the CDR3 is TGTGCCAGTAGTATCCTGGCGGGAGGGCCTTCTGGGGCCAACGTCCTGACTTTC.

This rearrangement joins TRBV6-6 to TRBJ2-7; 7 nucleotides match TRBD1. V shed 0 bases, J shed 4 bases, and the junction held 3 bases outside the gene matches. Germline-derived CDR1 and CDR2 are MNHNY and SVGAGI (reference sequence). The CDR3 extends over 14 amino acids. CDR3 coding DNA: TGTGCCAGCAGTTACTCAGGGGGCGGATACGAGCAGTACTTC. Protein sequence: CASSYSGGGYEQYF.

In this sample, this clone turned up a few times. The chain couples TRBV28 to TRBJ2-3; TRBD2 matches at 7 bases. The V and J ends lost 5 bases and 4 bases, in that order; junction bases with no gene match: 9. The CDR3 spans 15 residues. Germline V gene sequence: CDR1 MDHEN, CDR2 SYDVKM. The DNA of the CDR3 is TGTGCCAGCAGTCCCAGGACTAGATGGGCAGATACGCAGTATTTT. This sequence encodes CASSPRTRWADTQYF.

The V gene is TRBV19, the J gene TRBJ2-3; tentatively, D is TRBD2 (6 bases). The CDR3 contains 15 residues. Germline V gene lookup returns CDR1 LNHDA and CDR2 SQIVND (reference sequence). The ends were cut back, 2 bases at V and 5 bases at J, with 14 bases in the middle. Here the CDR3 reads CASSISAGYGDTQYF. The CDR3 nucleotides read TGTGCCAGTAGTATATCGGCGGGATACGGAGATACGCAGTATTTT.

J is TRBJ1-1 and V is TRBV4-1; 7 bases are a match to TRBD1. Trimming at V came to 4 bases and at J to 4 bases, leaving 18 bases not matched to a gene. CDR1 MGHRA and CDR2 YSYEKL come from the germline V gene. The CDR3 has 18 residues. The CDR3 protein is CASSPRGQGEINPTEAFF. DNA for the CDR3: TGCGCCAGCAGCCCCCGGGGTCAGGGGGAGATTAACCCCACTGAAGCTTTCTTT.